These 30 T cell receptor beta chains were all obtained from the same sample, sequenced in a study of T cell clones after liver transplantation. Libraries were prepared by immunoSEQ multiplex PCR; TCRdb keeps only in-frame clonotypes and omits some of them. The sample consists of around 60,000 clones, about two thirds of them appearing once. The sequencing here drew on CD4+ T cells from blood, taken before liver transplant. Receptor source: a human donor who received a liver transplant.

The rearrangement links TRBV2 to TRBJ2-7, with 9 nucleotides matching TRBD1. CDR3 size: 13 residues. Germline CDR1 is SNHLY and CDR2 is FYNNEI. After removal of 9 bases from V and 2 bases from J, the junction contained 5 bases not matched to a gene. The CDR3 spells CASNRDRAYEQYF. The CDR3 bases are TGTGCCAGTAACCGGGACAGGGCCTACGAGCAGTACTTC.

This sequence joins TRBV9 and TRBJ2-7; TRBD1 might be the D (6 bases). The V gene's germline CDR1 is SGDLS and CDR2 YYNGEE. The CDR3 has 16 amino acids. Trimming stripped 0 bases from V and 7 bases from J, with 20 bases between. CDR3 protein: CASSVVAGRGVREQYF. The CDR3 nucleotides are TGTGCCAGCAGCGTAGTAGCAGGCAGGGGTGTTAGAGAGCAGTACTTC.

The rearrangement uses TRBV4-1 and TRBJ2-1; 9 nucleotides line up with TRBD1. The CDR3 spans 17 residues. V shed 0 bases and J 8 bases; nucleotides not matched to a gene: 11. Germline lookup yields CDR1 MGHRA and CDR2 YSYEKL. CDR3 coding DNA: TGCGCCAGCAGCCAAGATTTAAGGACAGGGGTTTCCGATGAGCAGTTCTTC. It codes for CASSQDLRTGVSDEQFF.

The chain employs TRBV7-6 and TRBJ2-7; maybe TRBD2 (6 bases). The length of the CDR3 is 15 residues. Per germline, CDR1 SGHVS and CDR2 FNYEAQ. Trimming removed 3 bases from V and 2 bases from J, with 14 bases in between. The CDR3 region is CASSFSGTDPYEQYF. CDR3 in DNA: TGTGCCAGCAGCTTTTCGGGGACTGACCCCTACGAGCAGTACTTC.

This clone showed up many times. The chain uses TRBV5-1 and TRBJ2-6; no firm D call. Trimming pared 0 bases from V and 0 bases from J, leaving 4 bases between. CDR1 SGHRS and CDR2 YFSETQ come from the germline V gene. The CDR3 consists of 15 residues. The CDR3 region is CASSLELSGANVLTF. CDR3 nucleotides: TGCGCCAGCAGCTTGGAACTCTCTGGGGCCAACGTCCTGACTTTC. Filled out from reference TRBV5-1 and TRBJ2-6, the complete variable domain reads KAGVTQTPRYLIKTRGQQVTLSCSPISGHRSVSWYQQTPGQGLQFLFEYFSETQRNKGNFPGRFSGRQFSNSRSEMNVSTLELGDSALYLCASSLELSGANVLTFGAGSRLTVL.

The DNA for the CDR3 is TGTGCCATCGGGAGGGAAACGGACAATGAGCAGTTCTTC. This codes for CAIGRETDNEQFF. The chain joins TRBV10-3 to TRBJ2-1, with 7 bases lining up with TRBD2. After removal of 8 bases from V and 5 bases from J, the junction contained 6 bases not matched to a gene. Germline CDR1 ENHRY, CDR2 SYGVKD. CDR3 length equals 13 residues.

This chain uses TRBV2 with TRBJ2-3, with TRBD2 as a possible D gene (5 bases). Germline V gene lookup returns CDR1 SNHLY and CDR2 FYNNEI. V lost 4 bases and J lost 0, with 11 bases in between. The CDR3 contains 15 residues. Here the CDR3 reads CASSALASSTDTQYF. CDR3 bases: TGTGCCAGCAGTGCGCTAGCCTCTAGCACAGATACGCAGTATTTT.

The rearrangement uses TRBV6-1 and TRBJ1-5; tentative D call: TRBD1 (5 bases). The CDR3 sequence is 15 residues long. The V end was cut by 2 bases, the J end by 7 bases, with 15 bases between. From germline, CDR1 is MNHNS and CDR2 SASEGT. CDR3 DNA: TGTGCCAGCAGTGAAACGGGGCAGGGAGGGCAGCCCCAGCATTTT. It codes for CASSETGQGGQPQHF.

The chain recombines TRBV6-5 with TRBJ1-2, with 7 bases aligning to TRBD1. V lost 7 bases and J lost 6; bases outside the gene matches: 5. CDR3 length: 12 residues. CDR1 and CDR2 (germline): MNHEY, SVGAGI. The DNA for the CDR3 is TGTGCCAGCACAAAGACAGGGAATGGCTACACCTTC. Translation: CASTKTGNGYTF.

This chain links TRBV6-5 with TRBJ1-5, with 7 bases lining up with TRBD1. The CDR3 is 14 amino acids. Germline V gives CDR1 MNHEY, CDR2 SVGAGI. V lost 6 bases to trimming and J lost 2 bases; unmatched junction nucleotides: 4. CDR3 DNA: TGTGCCAGCAGGGGAACAGGGGGCAATCAGCCCCAGCATTTT. Translating gives CASRGTGGNQPQHF.

This chain joins TRBV28 and TRBJ2-3; 15 bases match TRBD2. Germline V lookup: CDR1 MDHEN, CDR2 SYDVKM. The CDR3 contains 17 residues. The trim removed 4 bases at V and 4 bases at J, leaving 6 bases unmatched. CDR3 region: CASSSSGLAGGPDTQYF. The CDR3, as DNA: TGTGCCAGCAGTTCATCCGGACTAGCGGGGGGGCCAGATACGCAGTATTTT.

This clone has just a few counts. The chain combines TRBV19 with TRBJ2-3; tentatively, D is TRBD2 (6 bases). Germline V gene lookup returns CDR1 LNHDA and CDR2 SQIVND (reference sequence). The CDR3 has 11 amino acids. Trimming shortened V by 7 bases and J by 4 bases, and 6 bases separated the two germline ends. DNA for the CDR3: TGTGCCAGTACGGGGGCAGATACGCAGTATTTT. This sequence encodes CASTGADTQYF.

V is TRBV7-3 and J is TRBJ1-2, with 9 bases that match TRBD1. Germline CDR1 is SGHTA and CDR2 is FQGTGA. The ends lost 5 bases at V and 2 bases at J; junction bases unmatched: 3. The CDR3 spans 14 residues. CDR3 DNA sequence: TGTGCCAGCAGCCCGACAGGGGGAAACTATGGCTACACCTTC. It codes for CASSPTGGNYGYTF. Together with reference TRBV7-3 and TRBJ1-2, the CDR3 gives the full variable domain: GAGVSQTPSNKVTEKGKYVELRCDPISGHTALYWYRQSLGQGPEFLIYFQGTGAADDSGLPNDRFFAVRPEGSVSTLKIQRTERGDSAVYLCASSPTGGNYGYTFGSGTRLTVV.

This chain connects TRBV11-2 to TRBJ1-3; tentative D call: TRBD1 (5 bases). CDR1 is SGHAT and CDR2 is FQNNGV in the germline V gene. The ends were cut back, 3 bases at V and 8 bases at J, with 11 bases in the middle. This CDR3 region has 13 residues. The CDR3 loop is CASSFPPGDTIYF. The CDR3 nucleotides read TGTGCCAGCAGCTTCCCCCCGGGGGACACCATATATTTT.

This chain links TRBV28 with TRBJ1-2, with a possible D match to TRBD1 (5 bases). Looked up from germline, CDR1 is MDHEN and CDR2 is SYDVKM. V dropped 8 bases and J dropped 7 bases, with 11 bases sitting between them. CDR3 length: 11 amino acids. In DNA, the CDR3 is TGTGCCAGCGGAGGGGAGGGTGGCTACACCTTC. It specifies CASGGEGGYTF.

This clone was picked up a small number of times. The rearrangement uses TRBV19 and TRBJ1-4; TRBD1 matches 10 bases. The CDR3 covers 15 residues. The trim removed 7 bases at V and 4 bases at J, leaving 6 bases unmatched. Germline assignment: CDR1 LNHDA and CDR2 SQIVND (reference sequence). The CDR3 here is CASTGWDRGNEKLFF. The CDR3 coding sequence is TGTGCCAGTACTGGCTGGGACAGGGGTAATGAAAAACTGTTTTTT.

In regard to this clone: At one boundary the junction diverges from the germline segment, which might be a read error. This rearrangement joins TRBV7-2 to TRBJ2-2; maybe TRBD2 (6 bases). The CDR3 extends over 13 amino acids. CDR1 is SGHTA and CDR2 is FQGNSA in the germline V gene. As DNA, the CDR3 is TGTGCCAGCAGCTTAGCCGGGTCCGGGGGGCTGTTTTTT. Protein sequence: CASSLAGSGGLFF.

This chain connects TRBV6-6 to TRBJ1-4, with D possibly TRBD1 on 5 matching bases. Trimming stripped 5 bases from V and 4 bases from J, with 14 bases between. The V gene's germline CDR1 is MNHNY and CDR2 SVGAGI (reference sequence). CDR3 length equals 15 residues. The CDR3 DNA is TGTGCCAGCAGTCCCCGACGGGGGAGTAATGAAAAACTGTTTTTT. It codes for CASSPRRGSNEKLFF.

This sequence joins TRBV5-4 and TRBJ2-2, with 9 bases that match TRBD1. Germline V gene data show CDR1 as SGHNT and CDR2 as YYREEE (reference sequence). The V gene end was trimmed by 3 bases and the J gene end by 5 bases; junction bases not matched to a gene: 5. The CDR3 sequence is 15 residues long. This CDR3 reads CASSSGTGRTGELFF. In DNA form, the CDR3 reads TGTGCCAGCAGCTCGGGGACAGGGCGAACCGGGGAGCTGTTTTTT.

The CDR3 DNA sequence: TGTGCCAGCAGCTTAGTTGGGCCCTATAATTCACCCCTCCACTTT. Translated, it gives CASSLVGPYNSPLHF. V gene TRBV7-2 combines with J gene TRBJ1-6; no clear D. There are 15 residues in the CDR3. Germline assignment: CDR1 SGHTA and CDR2 FQGNSA. V was trimmed by 1 base and J by 2 bases, leaving 6 bases between them.

The rearrangement uses TRBV28 and TRBJ2-3, with 8 nucleotides matching TRBD1. The germline CDR1 and CDR2 sequences are MDHEN and SYDVKM. The CDR3 consists of 16 residues. Germline trimming cut 4 bases from V and 4 bases from J; bases unmatched to any gene: 10. The CDR3 DNA is TGTGCCAGCAGTTCGACAGGGGTTGGGGCCCCAGATACGCAGTATTTT. Translation gives CASSSTGVGAPDTQYF. The full variable domain, completed using reference TRBV28 and TRBJ2-3, is DVKVTQSSRYLVKRTGEKVFLECVQDMDHENMFWYRQDPGLGLRLIYFSYDVKMKEKGDIPEGYSVSREKKERFSLILESASTNQTSMYLCASSSTGVGAPDTQYFGPGTRLTVL.

This sequence joins TRBV9 and TRBJ1-2; D may be TRBD1 (5 bases). The CDR3 has 16 amino acids. Trimming cost V 0 bases and J 3 bases, with 15 bases left between them. Germline lookup yields CDR1 SGDLS and CDR2 YYNGEE. The DNA for the CDR3 is TGTGCCAGCAGCGTAGAGTCCCCGGGGGGTGACTATGGCTACACCTTC. It encodes CASSVESPGGDYGYTF.

The chain combines TRBV30 with TRBJ2-3; TRBD2 might be the D (5 bases). Germline CDR1 GTSNPN, CDR2 SVGIG (reference sequence). Trimming pared 1 base from V and 6 bases from J, leaving 17 bases between. CDR3 size: 15 residues. For the CDR3, the DNA is TGTGCCTGGAGTGCAGGAGAGGGAAAAGGGGATACGCAGTATTTT. As protein: CAWSAGEGKGDTQYF.

The chain joins TRBV19 to TRBJ2-2, with 10 bases aligning to TRBD1. V trimming: 7 bases; J trimming: 5 bases; junction bases outside the gene matches: 7. The V gene's germline CDR1 is LNHDA and CDR2 SQIVND (reference sequence). The CDR3 spans 15 residues. CDR3 residues: CASTPRQGATGELFF. Here the CDR3 DNA reads TGTGCCAGTACCCCGAGACAGGGGGCAACCGGGGAGCTGTTTTTT.

V gene TRBV7-9 combines with J gene TRBJ1-2; 9 positions agree with TRBD1. Germline trimming cut 4 bases from V and 3 bases from J; bases unmatched to any gene: 15. Germline V gives CDR1 SEHNR, CDR2 FQNEAQ (reference sequence). The CDR3 is 18 amino acids. The CDR3 DNA reads as TGTGCCAGCAGCTCGCAAGGGGGCCCGGGACAGGGTTACTATGGCTACACCTTC. This encodes CASSSQGGPGQGYYGYTF.

V and J are TRBV7-8 and TRBJ2-3, with TRBD2 as a possible D gene (6 bases). This CDR3 contains 15 residues. The germline V gene encodes CDR1 SGHVS and CDR2 FQNEAQ. V lost 4 bases and J 2 bases, leaving 13 bases between the germline ends. The CDR3 loop reads CASSSAGTYTDTQYF. CDR3 nucleotide sequence: TGTGCCAGCAGCTCCGCGGGGACCTACACAGATACGCAGTATTTT.

V gene TRBV5-1 combines with J gene TRBJ1-2; no clear D. Germline CDR1 SGHRS, CDR2 YFSETQ. Trimming took 5 bases from V and 7 from J, leaving 21 bases between them. The CDR3 is 15 residues long. The CDR3 nucleotides read TGCGCCAGCAGTCTTTCTCGCCCCGAGGATGGTGGCTACACCTTC. Translation gives CASSLSRPEDGGYTF.

The V gene is TRBV5-1, the J gene TRBJ1-2, with 9 bases aligning to TRBD1. CDR3 length: 16 amino acids. Germline CDR1 and CDR2: SGHRS and YFSETQ. J gave up 0 bases and V 4 bases, and 7 bases lay outside the gene matches. The CDR3 reads CASSLRQGETNYGYTF. CDR3 DNA: TGCGCCAGCAGCCTCCGACAGGGGGAAACTAACTATGGCTACACCTTC.

The genes are TRBV28 and TRBJ1-5, with D perhaps matching TRBD1 (5 bases). From germline, CDR1 is MDHEN and CDR2 SYDVKM. V was trimmed by 0 bases and J by 5 bases, leaving 8 bases between them. The CDR3 loop spans 14 amino acids. DNA of the CDR3: TGTGCCAGCAGTTTATGGGCAGGGTATCAGCCCCAGCATTTT. Translating gives CASSLWAGYQPQHF.

The chain joins TRBV6-6 to TRBJ1-6; TRBD1 matches at 9 bases. This CDR3 has 15 amino acids. Trimming took 5 bases from V and 9 from J; bases not matched to a gene: 8. CDR1 is MNHNY, CDR2 SVGAGI, per germline (reference sequence). CDR3 sequence reads: CASSGRTGASSPLHF. In DNA form, the CDR3 reads TGTGCCAGCAGTGGGAGGACAGGGGCGAGTTCACCCCTCCACTTT.